The clone carrying this T cell receptor beta chain was found once. Its antigen remains unidentified. The sample comes from a study of cytomegalovirus exposure and HLA in healthy donors. Study outcomes and limitations: One later analysis, an examination of the 100 to 150 validation repertoires, found that first-cohort TCR clusters tended to co-occur in them. It was reported that the classifier diagnosed cytomegalovirus status with high specificity and sensitivity in both the original and validation cohorts. The study found most TCR sequences rare, yet found some public TCRs in many donors. Some TCR beta chains (roughly 160 of them) were listed as cytomegalovirus-associated.

Germline V gene sequence: CDR1 ENHRY, CDR2 SYGVKD. V was trimmed by 0 bases and J by 10 bases, leaving 18 bases between them. This CDR3 comprises 15 residues. Libraries were prepared by immunoSEQ multiplex PCR; TCRdb keeps only in-frame clonotypes and omits some of them. The data show approximately 270,000 clones, roughly 89% seen once. Sequencing was carried out using PBMCs. This receptor was obtained from a woman between 18 and 29 years old in good health and CMV-seronegative. The gene calls are TRBV10-3 and TRBJ1-1, with no clear D. This CDR3 is CAISESSGEGVGAFF. The CDR3 nucleotides are TGTGCCATCAGTGAGTCTTCTGGAGAGGGAGTAGGAGCTTTCTTT.